This T cell receptor (beta chain) was captured by sequencing in a study of beta chain features in type 1 diabetes. Study-level results: Among patients with Type 1 diabetes, TCRB CDR3s were moderately but significantly shorter in every one of the four CD4+ subsets.

Germline V gene data show CDR1 as SGHRS and CDR2 as YFSETQ. V was clipped by 3 bases and J by 6 bases; unmatched bases: 3. This CDR3 has 15 residues. This clone was found a few times. Its antigen is currently unknown. Reverse transcription of all isolated RNA meant that expressed TCRB transcripts were sequenced. Assay used: immunoSEQ multiplex PCR; TCRdb lists only in-frame clones, some missing. The sample comprises 150,000 to 200,000 clones, around 8% of which are singletons, and 0.94% rests with the top ten. Source material: central memory CD4+ T cells from blood. V usage is TRBV5-1 and J usage is TRBJ2-3, with 14 positions matching TRBD2. The TCR comes from a middle-aged woman with type 1 diabetes. The CDR3 DNA is TGCGCCAGCAGCTCGGGACTAGCGGGAGTGGATACGCAGTATTTT. Translation gives CASSSGLAGVDTQYF.